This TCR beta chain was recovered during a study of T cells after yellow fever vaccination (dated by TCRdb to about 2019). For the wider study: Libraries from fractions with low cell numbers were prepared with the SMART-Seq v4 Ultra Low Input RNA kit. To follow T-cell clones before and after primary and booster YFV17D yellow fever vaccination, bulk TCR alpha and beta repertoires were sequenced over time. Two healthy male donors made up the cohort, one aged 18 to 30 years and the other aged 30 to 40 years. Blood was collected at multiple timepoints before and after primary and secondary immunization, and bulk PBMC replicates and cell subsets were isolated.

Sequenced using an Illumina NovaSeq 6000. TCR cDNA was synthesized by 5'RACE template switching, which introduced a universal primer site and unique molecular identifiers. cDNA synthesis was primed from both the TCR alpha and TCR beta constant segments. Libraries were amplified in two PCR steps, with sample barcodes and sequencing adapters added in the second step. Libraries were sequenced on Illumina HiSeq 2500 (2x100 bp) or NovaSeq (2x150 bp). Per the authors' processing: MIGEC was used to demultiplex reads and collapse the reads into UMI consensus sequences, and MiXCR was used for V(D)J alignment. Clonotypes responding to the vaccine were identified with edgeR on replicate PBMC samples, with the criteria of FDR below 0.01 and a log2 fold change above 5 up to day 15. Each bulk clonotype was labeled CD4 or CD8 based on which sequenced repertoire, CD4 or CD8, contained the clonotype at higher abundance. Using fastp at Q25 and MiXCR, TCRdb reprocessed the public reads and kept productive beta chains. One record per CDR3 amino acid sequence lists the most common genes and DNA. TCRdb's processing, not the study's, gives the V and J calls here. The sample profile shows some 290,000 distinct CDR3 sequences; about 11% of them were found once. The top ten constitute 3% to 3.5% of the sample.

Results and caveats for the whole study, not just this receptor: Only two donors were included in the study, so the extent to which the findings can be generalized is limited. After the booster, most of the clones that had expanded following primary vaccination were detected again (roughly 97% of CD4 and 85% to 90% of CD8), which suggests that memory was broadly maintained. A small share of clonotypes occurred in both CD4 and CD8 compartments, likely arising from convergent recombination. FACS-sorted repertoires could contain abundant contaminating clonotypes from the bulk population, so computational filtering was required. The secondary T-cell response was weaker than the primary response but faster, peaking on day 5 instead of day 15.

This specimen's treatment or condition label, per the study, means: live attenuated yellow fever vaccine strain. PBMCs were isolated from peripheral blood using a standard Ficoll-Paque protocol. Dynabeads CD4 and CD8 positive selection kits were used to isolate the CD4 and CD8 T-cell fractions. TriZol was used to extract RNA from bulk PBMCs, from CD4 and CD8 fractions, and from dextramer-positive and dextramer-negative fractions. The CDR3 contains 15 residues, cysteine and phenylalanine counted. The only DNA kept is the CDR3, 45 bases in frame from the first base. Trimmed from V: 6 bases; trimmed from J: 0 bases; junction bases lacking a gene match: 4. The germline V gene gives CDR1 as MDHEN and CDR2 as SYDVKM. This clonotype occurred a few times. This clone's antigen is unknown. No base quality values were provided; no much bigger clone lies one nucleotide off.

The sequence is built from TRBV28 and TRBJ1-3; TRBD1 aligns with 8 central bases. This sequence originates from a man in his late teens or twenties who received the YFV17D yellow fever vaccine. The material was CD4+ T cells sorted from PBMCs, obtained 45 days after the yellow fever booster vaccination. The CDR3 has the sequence CASRSTGGSGNTIYF. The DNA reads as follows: TGTGCCAGCAGGTCAACAGGGGGCTCTGGAAACACCATATATTTT.